The sequence of this T cell receptor beta chain was determined in a study of cytomegalovirus exposure and HLA in healthy donors. Overall study findings and caveats: There was a cluster of highly shared sequence variants that was likely a sequencing artifact. A later analysis reportedly identified an Asian-associated ancestry cluster as carrying fewer N-insertions than the approximately 620-donor mean. The CMV antigen specificity of a few CMV-associated chains was confirmed through in vitro analysis. A few V segments could not be told apart, such as TRBV6-2 and TRBV6-3, and were left out.

Per germline, CDR1 SGHRS and CDR2 YFSETQ. CDR3 length equals 17 residues. Trimming at V came to 4 bases and at J to 2 bases, leaving 12 bases not matched to a gene. On this clone itself: What it recognizes is unknown.

PCR used 60 Vbeta primers and 13 Jbeta primers. Assay: immunoSEQ multiplex PCR; the TCRdb copy retains only in-frame clones and omits some. The table records some 150,000 clones, about 77% of them present only once. This chain joins TRBV5-1 and TRBJ2-1; 7 nucleotides match TRBD2. Input material: PBMCs. The sequence was collected from a female donor in good health and CMV-seronegative. CDR3 nucleotide sequence: TGCGCCAGCAGCGTGGGGACGGGGGGAGGACCCTACAATGAGCAGTTCTTC. It yields the protein CASSVGTGGGPYNEQFF.